This is a list of T cell receptor beta chains from one sample in a study of blood T cell repertoires in COVID-19. Assay used: immunoSEQ multiplex PCR; TCRdb lists only in-frame clones, some missing. This sample has 250,000 to 300,000 clones; 88% occur once, and the top ten carry about 10%. The sequenced sample consisted of peripheral blood. All receptors derive from a woman in her 70s with COVID-19, enrolled during active disease. The CDR3 runs from the conserved cysteine through the conserved F or W. D genes are given only for firm matches. Rows may omit the clone size; those that give it use once, few, many or a size class.

clone size	D gene	V gene	J gene	CDR3 protein	CDR3 DNA
once	.	TRBV27	TRBJ1-4	CASSSQQPSNEKLFF	TGTGCCAGCAGTTCCCAACAACCCTCAAATGAAAAACTGTTTTTT
once	TRBD2	TRBV5-1	TRBJ2-2	CASSLVPSGNTGELFF	TGCGCCAGCAGCTTGGTACCTAGCGGGAACACCGGGGAGCTGTTTTTT
.	.	TRBV4-2	TRBJ2-7	CASSQERSAYEQYF	TGTGCCAGCAGCCAAGAGAGGTCCGCCTACGAGCAGTACTTC
.	TRBD1	TRBV19	TRBJ1-2	CASTEQGSSLLGYGYTF	TGTGCCAGTACCGAACAGGGGTCTTCTCTGTTGGGCTATGGCTACACCTTC
.	.	TRBV14	TRBJ2-7	CASSQGWGREFNYEQYF	TGTGCCAGCAGCCAAGGTTGGGGGCGGGAGTTTAATTACGAGCAGTACTTC
.	TRBD1	TRBV27	TRBJ2-2	CASSSGQAGGELFF	TGTGCCAGCAGTTCCGGACAGGCCGGCGGGGAGCTGTTTTTT
.	TRBD1	TRBV27	TRBJ1-5	CASSTTSGGGQPQHF	TGTGCCAGCAGTACGACCTCAGGGGGCGGACAGCCCCAGCATTTT
.	.	TRBV7-2	TRBJ2-7	CASSFVYGNSYEQYF	TGTGCCAGCAGCTTCGTTTACGGGAACTCCTACGAGCAGTACTTC
.	.	TRBV5-1	TRBJ1-4	CASSLGQNEKLFF	TGCGCCAGCAGCTTGGGGCAAAATGAAAAACTGTTTTTT
.	.	TRBV28	TRBJ2-2	CASSLYGGAGVTNTGELFF	TGTGCCAGCAGTTTATATGGGGGGGCAGGCGTAACGAACACCGGGGAGCTGTTTTTT
.	.	TRBV6-5	TRBJ1-1	CASRAGRANTEAFF	TGTGCCAGCAGAGCAGGGAGGGCCAACACTGAAGCTTTCTTT
.	.	TRBV6-2/TRBV6-3	TRBJ2-3	CASSALTGLDTQYF	TGTGCCAGCAGTGCCCTTACAGGGTTAGATACGCAGTATTTT
.	.	TRBV4-2	TRBJ2-7	CASSQVIGGTYEQYF	TGTGCCAGCAGCCAAGTGATTGGGGGGACCTACGAGCAGTACTTC
.	.	TRBV7-8	TRBJ2-7	CASSLRGGRSYEQYF	TGTGCCAGCAGCTTAAGGGGAGGTCGCTCCTACGAGCAGTACTTC
.	TRBD2	TRBV5-1	TRBJ2-4	CASSSPPGLAGGTKNIQYF	TGCGCCAGCAGCTCGCCCCCGGGACTAGCGGGAGGCACCAAAAACATTCAGTACTTC
.	.	TRBV28	TRBJ2-2	CASLRGFTGELFF	TGTGCCAGCCTCCGGGGGTTCACCGGGGAGCTGTTTTTT
few	TRBD1	TRBV11-3	TRBJ1-6	CASSRDRASPLHF	TGTGCCAGCAGTCGGGACAGGGCATCACCCCTCCACTTT
.	.	TRBV18	TRBJ1-1	CASSPQEDTEAFF	TGTGCCAGCTCACCTCAGGAGGACACTGAAGCTTTCTTT
.	TRBD1	TRBV30	TRBJ2-5	CASRNRDREFQETQYF	TGTGCCTCCCGAAACCGGGACAGGGAATTCCAAGAGACCCAGTACTTC
.	TRBD2	TRBV6-5	TRBJ2-1	CASTGTSGYNEQFF	TGTGCCAGCACCGGGACTAGCGGCTACAATGAGCAGTTCTTC
.	.	TRBV27	TRBJ1-5	CASSLVQGGQPQHF	TGTGCCAGCAGTTTAGTACAGGGCGGGCAGCCCCAGCATTTT
.	.	TRBV6-5	TRBJ2-7	CASNLNRESYEQYF	TGTGCCAGCAACTTGAACAGGGAATCCTACGAGCAGTACTTC
.	TRBD2	TRBV11-3	TRBJ2-3	CASSLVLTSGSRADTQYF	TGTGCCAGCAGCTTAGTCTTGACTAGCGGGAGTAGGGCAGATACGCAGTATTTT
.	TRBD1	TRBV5-1	TRBJ1-2	CASSHGQVDGYTF	TGCGCCAGCAGCCATGGACAGGTTGATGGCTACACCTTC
.	.	TRBV21-1	TRBJ1-3	CASSVGLTGAHSGNTIYF	TGTGCCAGCAGCGTAGGGTTGACAGGGGCGCACTCTGGAAACACCATATATTTT
.	TRBD1	TRBV18	TRBJ1-2	CASSGQGAFGGYTF	TGTGCCAGTTCGGGACAGGGAGCTTTTGGTGGCTACACCTTC
.	TRBD2	TRBV9	TRBJ2-1	CASSPRGLAGGSSYNEQFF	TGTGCCAGCAGCCCGAGAGGGCTAGCGGGAGGGTCCTCCTACAATGAGCAGTTCTTC
.	TRBD2	TRBV18	TRBJ2-7	CASSRGDSYEQYF	TGTGCCAGCTCCCGGGGGGACTCCTACGAGCAGTACTTC
.	.	TRBV6-5	TRBJ1-4	CASSYLGGNAELFF	TGTGCCAGCAGTTACCTGGGAGGGAACGCGGAACTGTTTTTT
.	TRBD2	TRBV4-2	TRBJ2-3	CASSASGVAGGLGTDTQYF	TGTGCCAGCAGCGCAAGCGGGGTAGCGGGGGGTTTGGGCACAGATACGCAGTATTTT
.	.	TRBV5-1	TRBJ2-1	CASSLNSASSYNEQFF	TGCGCCAGCAGCTTGAATAGCGCTAGCTCCTACAATGAGCAGTTCTTC
once	.	TRBV9	TRBJ2-5	CASSAGFSEETQYF	TGTGCCAGCAGCGCGGGATTCTCTGAAGAGACCCAGTACTTC
.	.	TRBV14	TRBJ2-1	CASSQDLRNEQFF	TGTGCCAGCAGCCAAGATTTGAGGAATGAGCAGTTCTTC
few	.	TRBV28	TRBJ1-2	CASSLYRAVGAHGYTF	TGTGCCAGCAGTTTATACAGGGCCGTTGGGGCGCACGGCTACACCTTC
once	TRBD1	TRBV4-3	TRBJ1-1	CASSQGQGRTEAFF	TGCGCCAGCAGCCAAGGACAGGGGAGGACTGAAGCTTTCTTT
.	.	TRBV25-1	TRBJ2-3	CASSGNRLADTQYF	TGTGCCAGCTCAGGGAACAGGCTTGCAGATACGCAGTATTTT
once	TRBD2	TRBV14	TRBJ2-7	CASSPAGGSEQYF	TGTGCCAGCAGCCCAGCGGGAGGGTCCGAGCAGTACTTC
.	.	TRBV19	TRBJ2-1	CVLPASSYNEQFF	TGTGTTCTCCCCGCGAGCTCCTACAATGAGCAGTTCTTC
.	TRBD1	TRBV3-1/TRBV3-2	TRBJ1-6	CASRRGQGNSPLHF	TGTGCCAGCAGGAGGGGACAGGGGAATTCACCCCTCCACTTT
.	.	TRBV7-2	TRBJ1-4	CASSYMGGAVEELFF	TGTGCCAGCAGCTACATGGGGGGGGCGGTCGAAGAACTGTTTTTT
.	TRBD2	TRBV3-1/TRBV3-2	TRBJ2-1	CASSLAGPSSYNEQFF	TGTGCCAGCAGCCTAGCGGGGCCAAGCTCCTACAATGAGCAGTTCTTC
.	TRBD2	TRBV7-3	TRBJ2-7	CASSTSGTSGSREQYF	TGTGCCAGCAGCACTTCCGGGACTAGCGGGAGCCGGGAGCAGTACTTC
.	.	TRBV12-3/TRBV12-4	TRBJ2-2	CASSSLAGELFF	TGTGCCAGCAGCAGTCTTGCCGGGGAGCTGTTTTTT
.	TRBD2	TRBV28	TRBJ2-1	CASSPGTSLRGEQFF	TGTGCCAGCAGTCCCGGGACTAGCCTTAGGGGTGAGCAGTTCTTC
.	.	TRBV7-2	TRBJ1-5	CASSLVGGDDQPQHF	TGTGCCAGCAGCTTAGTCGGAGGGGATGATCAGCCCCAGCATTTT
.	TRBD2	TRBV20-1	TRBJ2-3	CSASWTSGRATDTQYF	TGCAGTGCTAGTTGGACTAGCGGGAGGGCAACGGATACGCAGTATTTT
.	.	TRBV10-3	TRBJ2-1	CAISRDSYNEQFF	TGTGCCATCTCTCGAGACTCCTACAATGAGCAGTTCTTC
once	TRBD1	TRBV28	TRBJ1-2	CASSLFRGAGGGYTF	TGTGCCAGCAGTTTATTTCGTGGGGCAGGGGGAGGCTACACCTTC
.	.	TRBV15	TRBJ1-3	CATSRDRTGNTIYF	TGTGCCACCAGCAGAGACAGAACCGGAAACACCATATATTTT
.	.	TRBV30	TRBJ1-2	CAWKKVAASDNYGYTF	TGTGCCTGGAAGAAGGTGGCGGCAAGCGACAACTATGGCTACACCTTC
.	.	TRBV6-7	TRBJ2-2	CASSYSTRLTGELFF	TGTGCCAGCAGTTACTCGACAAGGCTCACCGGGGAGCTGTTTTTT
.	TRBD2	TRBV4-2	TRBJ2-1	CASSQDLTSGNRKQFF	TGTGCCAGCAGCCAAGATCTCACTAGCGGGAATAGGAAGCAGTTCTTC
.	.	TRBV4-3	TRBJ1-2	CASSQANSHYGYTF	TGCGCCAGCAGCCAAGCCAACAGTCACTATGGCTACACCTTC
.	.	TRBV30	TRBJ1-5	CAWSVLSNQPQHF	TGTGCCTGGAGTGTACTGAGCAATCAGCCCCAGCATTTT
.	.	TRBV12-3/TRBV12-4	TRBJ2-5	CASSLGPQETQYF	TGTGCCAGCAGTTTGGGGCCGCAAGAGACCCAGTACTTC
.	.	TRBV27	TRBJ2-5	CASKAGTQETQYF	TGTGCCAGCAAAGCCGGGACTCAAGAGACCCAGTACTTC
.	.	TRBV18	TRBJ2-7	CASSLLATYEQYF	TGTGCCAGCTCGCTCCTAGCCACCTACGAGCAGTACTTC